This T cell receptor (beta chain) was captured by sequencing in a study of control samples from healthy donors and cancer patients. V lost 4 bases and J lost 0, with 10 bases in between. Germline loops: CDR1 SGHTS, CDR2 YDEGEE. This CDR3 contains 14 residues. Libraries were prepared by immunoSEQ multiplex PCR; TCRdb keeps only in-frame clonotypes and omits some of them. The sample has 100,000 to 150,000 clones; approximately 90% are singletons. Material: blood. This sequence was found in a woman between 45 and 65 years old in good health. The chain is built from TRBV5-8 and TRBJ1-1; D remains ambiguous. CDR3 in DNA: TGTGCCAGCAGCCCTCCCGGGATGAACACTGAAGCTTTCTTT. It translates to CASSPPGMNTEAFF.